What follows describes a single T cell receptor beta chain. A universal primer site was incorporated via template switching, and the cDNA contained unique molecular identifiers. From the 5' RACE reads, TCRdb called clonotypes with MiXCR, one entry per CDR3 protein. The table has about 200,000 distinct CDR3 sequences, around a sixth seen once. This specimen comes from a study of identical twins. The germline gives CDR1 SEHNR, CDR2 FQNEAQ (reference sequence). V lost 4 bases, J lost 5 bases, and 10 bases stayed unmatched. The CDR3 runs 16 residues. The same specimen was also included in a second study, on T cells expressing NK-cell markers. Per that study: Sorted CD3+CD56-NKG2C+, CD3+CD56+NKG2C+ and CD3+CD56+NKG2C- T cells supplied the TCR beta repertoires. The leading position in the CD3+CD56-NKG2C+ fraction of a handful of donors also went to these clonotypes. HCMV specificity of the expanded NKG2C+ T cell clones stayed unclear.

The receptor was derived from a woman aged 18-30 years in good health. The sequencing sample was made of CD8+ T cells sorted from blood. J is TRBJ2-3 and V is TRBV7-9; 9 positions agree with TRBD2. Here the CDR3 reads CASSWGRTSVGDTQYF. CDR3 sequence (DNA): TGTGCCAGCAGCTGGGGGAGGACTAGCGTGGGAGATACGCAGTATTTT.